The clone carrying this TCR beta chain was picked up many times. Its specificity is not known. The entry originates in a study of T-cell reconstitution after alpha-beta-depleted transplantation in children. CDR1 and CDR2 from the germline V gene are MRHNA and SNTAGT. Trimming removed 0 bases from V and 7 bases from J, with 4 bases in between. The CDR3 totals 12 residues. Using unique molecular identifiers, the investigators prepared the TCRbeta library. A single record per CDR3 protein comes from TCRdb applying MiXCR to the PCR reads. The data contain 330,000 or so distinct CDR3 sequences, roughly 7.8% of them singletons. Regarding the study as a whole: Most T-cell counts and diversity one year after the transplant came from T cells that were newly produced.

The sequence came from a female patient aged 2 to 10 who had a stem cell transplant for Fanconi anemia, so the T cells may come from the graft donor. This chain links TRBV6-4 with TRBJ2-1, with unresolved D. Specimen: peripheral blood, collected 360 days after TCRalphabeta/CD19-depleted stem cell transplant. The chain's CDR3 is CASSDSWNEQFF. The DNA for the CDR3 is TGTGCCAGCAGTGACTCATGGAATGAGCAGTTCTTC.